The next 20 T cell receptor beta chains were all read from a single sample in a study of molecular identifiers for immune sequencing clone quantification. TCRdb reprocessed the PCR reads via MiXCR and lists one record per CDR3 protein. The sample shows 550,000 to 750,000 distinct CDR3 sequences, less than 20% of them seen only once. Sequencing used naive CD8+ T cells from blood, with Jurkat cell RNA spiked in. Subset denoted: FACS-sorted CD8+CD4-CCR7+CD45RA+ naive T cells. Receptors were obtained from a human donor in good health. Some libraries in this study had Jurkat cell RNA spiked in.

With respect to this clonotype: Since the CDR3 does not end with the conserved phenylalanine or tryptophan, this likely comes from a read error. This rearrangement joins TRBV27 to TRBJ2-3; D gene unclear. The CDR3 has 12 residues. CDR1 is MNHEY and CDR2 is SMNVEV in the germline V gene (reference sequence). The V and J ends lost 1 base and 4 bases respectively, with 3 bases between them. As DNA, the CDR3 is TGTGCCAGCAGTTTATTGGCAGATACGCAGTATTCT. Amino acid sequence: CASSLLADTQYS.

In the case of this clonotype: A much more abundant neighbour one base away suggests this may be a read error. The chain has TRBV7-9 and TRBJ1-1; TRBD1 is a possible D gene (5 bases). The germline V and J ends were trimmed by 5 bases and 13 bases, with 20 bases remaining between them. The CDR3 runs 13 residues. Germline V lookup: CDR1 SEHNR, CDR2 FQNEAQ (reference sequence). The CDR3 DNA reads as TGTGCCAGCAGCCCTACGATACCGGGGGGTGATTTCTTT. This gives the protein CASSPTIPGGDFF.

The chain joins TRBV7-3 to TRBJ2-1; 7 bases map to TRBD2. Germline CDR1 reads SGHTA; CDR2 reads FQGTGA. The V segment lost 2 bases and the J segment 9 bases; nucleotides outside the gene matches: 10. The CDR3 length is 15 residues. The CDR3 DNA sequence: TGTGCCAGCAGCTTATCTAGCGGCATGGACACTGAGCAGTTCTTC. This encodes CASSLSSGMDTEQFF.

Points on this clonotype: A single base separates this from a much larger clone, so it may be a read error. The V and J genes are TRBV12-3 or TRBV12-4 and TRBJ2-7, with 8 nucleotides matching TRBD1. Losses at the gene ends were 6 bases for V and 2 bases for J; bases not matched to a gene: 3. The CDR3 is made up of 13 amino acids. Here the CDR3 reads CASSMTGAYEQYF. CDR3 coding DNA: TGTGCCAGCAGCATGACAGGGGCCTACGAGCAGTACTTC.

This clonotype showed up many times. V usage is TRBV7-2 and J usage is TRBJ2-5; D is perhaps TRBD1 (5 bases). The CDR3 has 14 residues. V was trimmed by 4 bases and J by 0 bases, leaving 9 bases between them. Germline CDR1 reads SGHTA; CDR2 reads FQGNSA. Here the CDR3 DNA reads TGTGCCAGCAGCTCTCAGGGCTACCAAGAGACCCAGTACTTC. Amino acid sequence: CASSSQGYQETQYF.

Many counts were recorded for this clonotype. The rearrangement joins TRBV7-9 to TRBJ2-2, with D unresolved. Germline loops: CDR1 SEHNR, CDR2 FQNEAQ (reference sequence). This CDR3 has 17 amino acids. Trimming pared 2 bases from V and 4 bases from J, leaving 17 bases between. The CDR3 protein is CASSLPRTAPGTGELFF. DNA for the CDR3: TGTGCCAGCAGCTTACCCCGGACGGCGCCGGGCACCGGGGAGCTGTTTTTT.

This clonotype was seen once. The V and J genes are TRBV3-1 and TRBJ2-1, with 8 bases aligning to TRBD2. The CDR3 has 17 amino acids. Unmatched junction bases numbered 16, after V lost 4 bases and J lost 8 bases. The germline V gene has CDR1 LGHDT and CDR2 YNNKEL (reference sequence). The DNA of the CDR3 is TGTGCCAGCAGCCCGTCCCAACTAGCGGAAACGTACTATGAGCAGTTCTTC. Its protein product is CASSPSQLAETYYEQFF.

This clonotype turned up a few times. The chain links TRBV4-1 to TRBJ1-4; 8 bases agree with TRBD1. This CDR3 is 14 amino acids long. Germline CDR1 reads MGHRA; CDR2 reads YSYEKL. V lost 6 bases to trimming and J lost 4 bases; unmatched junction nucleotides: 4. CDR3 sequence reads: CASRGQALNEKLFF. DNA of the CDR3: TGCGCCAGCAGGGGACAGGCTCTTAATGAAAAACTGTTTTTT.

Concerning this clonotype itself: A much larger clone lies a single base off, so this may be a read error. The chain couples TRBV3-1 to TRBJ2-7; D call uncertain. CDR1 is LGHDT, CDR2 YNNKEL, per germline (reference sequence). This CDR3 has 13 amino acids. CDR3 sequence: CSSTPGSGYEQYF. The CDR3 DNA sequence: TGTTCCAGCACCCCGGGTTCGGGCTACGAGCAGTACTTC.

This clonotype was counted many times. The CDR3 spells CASSGTGSGELFF. DNA of the CDR3: TGTGCCAGTAGTGGGACAGGGTCCGGGGAGCTGTTTTTT. The rearrangement joins TRBV19 to TRBJ2-2; 9 bases fit TRBD1. Germline CDR1 is LNHDA and CDR2 is SQIVND (reference sequence). The junction had 1 base not matched to a gene; V was cut back by 5 bases and J by 6 bases. This CDR3 spans 13 amino acids.

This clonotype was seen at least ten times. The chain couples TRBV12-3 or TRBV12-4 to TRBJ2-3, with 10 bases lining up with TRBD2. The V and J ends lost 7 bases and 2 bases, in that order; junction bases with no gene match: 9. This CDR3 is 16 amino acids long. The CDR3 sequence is CASTPLAGLHTDTQYF. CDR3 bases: TGTGCCAGCACCCCACTAGCGGGGCTGCACACAGATACGCAGTATTTT.

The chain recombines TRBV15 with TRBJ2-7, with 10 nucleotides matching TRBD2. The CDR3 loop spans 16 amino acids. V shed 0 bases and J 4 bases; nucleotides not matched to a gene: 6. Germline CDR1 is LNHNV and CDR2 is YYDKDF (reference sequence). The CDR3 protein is CATSRDSLAGEYEQYF. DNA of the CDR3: TGTGCCACCAGCAGAGACAGTCTAGCGGGAGAATACGAGCAGTACTTC.

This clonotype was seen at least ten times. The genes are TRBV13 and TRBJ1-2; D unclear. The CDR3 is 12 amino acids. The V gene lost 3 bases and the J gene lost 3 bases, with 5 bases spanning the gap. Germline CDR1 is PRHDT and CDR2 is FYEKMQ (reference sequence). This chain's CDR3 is CASSFEYYGYTF. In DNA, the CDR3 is TGTGCCAGCAGCTTTGAGTACTATGGCTACACCTTC. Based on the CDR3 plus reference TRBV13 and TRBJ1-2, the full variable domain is AAGVIQSPRHLIKEKRETATLKCYPIPRHDTVYWYQQGPGQDPQFLISFYEKMQSDKGSIPDRFSAQQFSDYHSELNMSSLELGDSALYFCASSFEYYGYTFGSGTRLTVV.

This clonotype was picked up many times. The CDR3 reads CASSLASRTSLFF. In nucleotides, the CDR3 is TGTGCCAGCAGTTTAGCGTCTCGGACCTCACTGTTTTTT. V is TRBV12-3 or TRBV12-4 and J is TRBJ1-4; the D is unclear. Trimming removed 0 bases from V and 13 bases from J, with 12 bases in between. CDR3 length: 13 amino acids.

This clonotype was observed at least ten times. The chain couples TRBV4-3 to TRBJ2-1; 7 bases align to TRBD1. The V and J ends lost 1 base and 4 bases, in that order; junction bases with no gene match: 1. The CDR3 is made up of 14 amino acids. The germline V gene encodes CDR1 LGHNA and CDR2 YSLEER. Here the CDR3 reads CASSQAGQYNEQFF. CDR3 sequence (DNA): TGCGCCAGCAGCCAAGCGGGACAGTACAATGAGCAGTTCTTC.

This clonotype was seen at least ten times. CDR3 residues: CASRDTGTGTFGQYF. The CDR3 nucleotides read TGTGCCAGCAGAGATACCGGGACAGGTACCTTCGGGCAGTACTTC. The chain is built from TRBV2 and TRBJ2-7, with TRBD1 identical over 8 bases. There are 15 residues in the CDR3. Per germline, CDR1 SNHLY and CDR2 FYNNEI. J was trimmed by 9 bases and V by 6 bases; bases with no gene match: 16.

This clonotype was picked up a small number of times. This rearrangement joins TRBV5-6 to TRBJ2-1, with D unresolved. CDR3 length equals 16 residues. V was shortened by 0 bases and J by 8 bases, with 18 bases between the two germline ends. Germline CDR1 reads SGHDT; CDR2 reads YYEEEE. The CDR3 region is CASSLALGRSIDEQFF. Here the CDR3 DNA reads TGTGCCAGCAGCTTGGCCCTTGGACGGTCCATCGATGAGCAGTTCTTC.

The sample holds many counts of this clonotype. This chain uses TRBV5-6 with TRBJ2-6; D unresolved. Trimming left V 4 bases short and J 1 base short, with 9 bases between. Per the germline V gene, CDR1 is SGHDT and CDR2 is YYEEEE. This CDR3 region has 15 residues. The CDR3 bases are TGTGCCAGCAGCGGGGTCGATTCTGGGGCCAACGTCCTGACTTTC. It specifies CASSGVDSGANVLTF.

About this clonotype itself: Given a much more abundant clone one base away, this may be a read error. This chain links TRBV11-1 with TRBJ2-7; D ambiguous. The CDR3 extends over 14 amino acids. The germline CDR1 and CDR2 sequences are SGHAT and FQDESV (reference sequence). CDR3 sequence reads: CVSRLHTSSYEQYF. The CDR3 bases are TGTGTCAGCAGATTACACACGAGCTCCTACGAGCAGTACTTC.

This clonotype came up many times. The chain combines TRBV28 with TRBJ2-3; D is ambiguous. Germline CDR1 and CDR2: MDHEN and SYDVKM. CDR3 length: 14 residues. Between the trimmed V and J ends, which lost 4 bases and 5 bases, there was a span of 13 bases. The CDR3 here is CASSSDSSLDTQYF. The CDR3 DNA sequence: TGTGCCAGCAGTTCCGACTCCTCTTTAGATACGCAGTATTTT.